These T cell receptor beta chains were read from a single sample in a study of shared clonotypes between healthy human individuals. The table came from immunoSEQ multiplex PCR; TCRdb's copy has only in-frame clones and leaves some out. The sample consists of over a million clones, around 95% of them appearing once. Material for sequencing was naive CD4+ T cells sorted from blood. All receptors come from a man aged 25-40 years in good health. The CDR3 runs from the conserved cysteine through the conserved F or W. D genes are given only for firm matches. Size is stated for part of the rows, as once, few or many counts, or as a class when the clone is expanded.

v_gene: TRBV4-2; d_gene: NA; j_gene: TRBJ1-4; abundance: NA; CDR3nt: TGTGCCAGCAGCCCCTATGCTGGGGGCGATGAAAAACTGTTTTTT; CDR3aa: CASSPYAGGDEKLFF
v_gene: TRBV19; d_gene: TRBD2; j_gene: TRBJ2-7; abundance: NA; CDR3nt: TGTGCCAGTAGTATGGGAGGGAACGAGCAGTACTTC; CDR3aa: CASSMGGNEQYF
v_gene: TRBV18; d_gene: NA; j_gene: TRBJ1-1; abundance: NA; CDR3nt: TGTGCCAGCTCACCAGAGGACAGCGCTGAAGCTTTCTTT; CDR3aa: CASSPEDSAEAFF
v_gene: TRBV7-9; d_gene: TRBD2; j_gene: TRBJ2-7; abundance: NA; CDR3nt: TGTGCCAGCAGCTTAGCGCTGGCCCGAGGCGGGGGTGAGCAGTACTTC; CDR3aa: CASSLALARGGGEQYF
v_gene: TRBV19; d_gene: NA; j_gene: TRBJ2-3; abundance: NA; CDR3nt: TGTGCCAGTAGTATTTCGGGGGCTCTGGATACGCAGTATTTT; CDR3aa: CASSISGALDTQYF
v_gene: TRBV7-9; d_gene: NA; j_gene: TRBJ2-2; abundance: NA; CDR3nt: TGTGCCAGCAGCACCCGGGGACGTAGGCCCGGGGAGCTGTTTTTT; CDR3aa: CASSTRGRRPGELFF
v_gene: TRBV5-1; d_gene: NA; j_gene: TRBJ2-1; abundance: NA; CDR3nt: TGCGCCAGCAGCTTGCCGCAGGGGATGACCCAGCAGTTCTTC; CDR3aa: CASSLPQGMTQQFF
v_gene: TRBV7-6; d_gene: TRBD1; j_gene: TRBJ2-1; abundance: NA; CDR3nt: TGTGCCAGCAGCTTAGAAAGGGGGCTAGAGCAGTTCTTC; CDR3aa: CASSLERGLEQFF
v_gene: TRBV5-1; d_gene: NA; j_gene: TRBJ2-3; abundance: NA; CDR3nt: TGCGCCAGCTACCTGGGCCGCCAACTCACAGATACGCAGTATTTT; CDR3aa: CASYLGRQLTDTQYF
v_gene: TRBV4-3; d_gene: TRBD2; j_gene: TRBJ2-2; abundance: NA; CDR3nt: TGCGCCAGCAGCCAAGCCTATGGAGGGGAGGGAGGGCCTTCTACCGGGGAGCTGTTTTTT; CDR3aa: CASSQAYGGEGGPSTGELFF
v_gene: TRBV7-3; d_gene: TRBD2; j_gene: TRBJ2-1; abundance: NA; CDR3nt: TGTGCCAGCAGCTTTACTAGCGGGTTCTACAATGAGCAGTTCTTC; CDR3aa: CASSFTSGFYNEQFF
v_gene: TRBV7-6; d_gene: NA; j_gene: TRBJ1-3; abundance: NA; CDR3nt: TGTGCCAGCAGCTTGGACAGCTGGGGCTCTGGAAACACCATATATTTT; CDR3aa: CASSLDSWGSGNTIYF
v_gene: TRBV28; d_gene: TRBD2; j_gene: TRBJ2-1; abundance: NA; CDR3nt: TGTGCCAGCAGTTTACGGGGCGGGAGGGCCTACAATGAGCAGTTCTTC; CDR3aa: CASSLRGGRAYNEQFF
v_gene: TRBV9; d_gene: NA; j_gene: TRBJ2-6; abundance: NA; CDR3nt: TGTGCCAGCAGCGTAGCCCCTGGTCTTAGTGCCAACGTCCTGACTTTC; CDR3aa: CASSVAPGLSANVLTF
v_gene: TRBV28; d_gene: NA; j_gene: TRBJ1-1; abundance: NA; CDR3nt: TGTGCCAGCAGTTTAGTACGGCCCTTGAACACTGAAGCTTTCTTT; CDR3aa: CASSLVRPLNTEAFF
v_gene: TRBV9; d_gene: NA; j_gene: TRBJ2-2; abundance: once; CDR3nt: TGTGCCAGCAGCGTAGGGGGCGTGGGCAGGAGCAACACCGGGGAGCTGTTTTTT; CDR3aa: CASSVGGVGRSNTGELFF
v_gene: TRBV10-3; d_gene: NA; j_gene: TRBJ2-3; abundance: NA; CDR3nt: TGTGCCATCAATTCCCGCCCTGCCCGCACAGATACGCAGTATTTT; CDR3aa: CAINSRPARTDTQYF
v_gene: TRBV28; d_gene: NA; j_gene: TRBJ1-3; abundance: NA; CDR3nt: TGTGCCAGCAGACCAGGAACAGACTCTGGAAACACCATATATTTT; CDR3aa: CASRPGTDSGNTIYF
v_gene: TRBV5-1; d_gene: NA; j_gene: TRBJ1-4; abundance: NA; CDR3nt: TGCGCCAGCAGCCCAGGGGTAAGGGGTGAAAAACTGTTTTTT; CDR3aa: CASSPGVRGEKLFF
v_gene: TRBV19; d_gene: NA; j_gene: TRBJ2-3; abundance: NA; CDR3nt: TGTGCCAGTAGGATGAGTATTTGGGGGGATACGCAGTATTTT; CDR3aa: CASRMSIWGDTQYF
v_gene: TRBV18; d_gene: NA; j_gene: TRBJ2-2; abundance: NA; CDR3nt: TGTGCCAGCTCACCTCCGTCGGGGGAGCTGTTTTTT; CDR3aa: CASSPPSGELFF
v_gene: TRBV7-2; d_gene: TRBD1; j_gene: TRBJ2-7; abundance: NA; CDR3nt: TGTGCCAGCAGCCCCACAGGGGCTAGCTACGAGCAGTACTTC; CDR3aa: CASSPTGASYEQYF
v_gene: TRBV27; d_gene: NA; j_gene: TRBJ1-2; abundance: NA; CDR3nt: TGTGCCAGCACTCGAAACGTGGGGACTAACTATGGCTACACCTTC; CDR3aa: CASTRNVGTNYGYTF
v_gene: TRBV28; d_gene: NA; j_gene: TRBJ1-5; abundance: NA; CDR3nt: TGTGCCAGCAGGGGCCGGGACAATCAGCCCCAGCATTTT; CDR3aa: CASRGRDNQPQHF
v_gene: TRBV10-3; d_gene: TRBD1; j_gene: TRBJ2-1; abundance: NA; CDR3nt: TGTGCCTCATCAGGGGGCCAGAGCTACAATGAGCAGTTCTTC; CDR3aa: CASSGGQSYNEQFF
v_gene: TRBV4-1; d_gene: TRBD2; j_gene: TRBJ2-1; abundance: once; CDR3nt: TGCGCCAGCAGCCAAGCTAGCGGACCGTCTGGTGAGCAGTTCTTC; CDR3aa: CASSQASGPSGEQFF
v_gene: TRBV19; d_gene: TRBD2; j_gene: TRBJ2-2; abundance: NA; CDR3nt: TGTGCCAGTAGTATTTTAGCGGGAGTGGCCGGGGAGCTGTTTTTT; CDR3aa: CASSILAGVAGELFF
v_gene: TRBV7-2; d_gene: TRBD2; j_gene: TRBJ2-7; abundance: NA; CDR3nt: TGTGCCAGCAGCTTAATCAGCGGGGCTTCTTACGAGCAGTACTTC; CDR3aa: CASSLISGASYEQYF
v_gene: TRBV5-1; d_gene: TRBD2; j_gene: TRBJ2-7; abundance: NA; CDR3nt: TGCGCCAGCAGCCCGGGACTTAGCGGGAGTAACGAGCAGTACTTC; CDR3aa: CASSPGLSGSNEQYF
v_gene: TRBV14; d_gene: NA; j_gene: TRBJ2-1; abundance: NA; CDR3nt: TGTGCCAGCAGCCGACCAACCCTCAGGACCCGGGAGAGCTCCTACAATGAGCAGTTCTTC; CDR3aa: CASSRPTLRTRESSYNEQFF
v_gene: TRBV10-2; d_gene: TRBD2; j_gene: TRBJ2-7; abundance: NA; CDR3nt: TGCGCCAGCACCACTAGCGGCTCCTACGAGCAGTACTTC; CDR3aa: CASTTSGSYEQYF
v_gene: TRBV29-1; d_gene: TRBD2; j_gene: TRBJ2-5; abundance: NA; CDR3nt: TGCAGCGTTTGGGGGAGGGGCGAGACCCAGTACTTC; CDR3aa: CSVWGRGETQYF
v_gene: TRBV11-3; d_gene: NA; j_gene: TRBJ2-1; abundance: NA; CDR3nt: TGTGCCAGCAGCTTAGCGGCCTACAATGAGCAGTTCTTC; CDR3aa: CASSLAAYNEQFF
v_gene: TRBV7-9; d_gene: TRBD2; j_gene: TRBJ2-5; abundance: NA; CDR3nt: TGTGCCAGCAGCCAACGGACTAGCGGAGAGACCCAGTACTTC; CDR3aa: CASSQRTSGETQYF
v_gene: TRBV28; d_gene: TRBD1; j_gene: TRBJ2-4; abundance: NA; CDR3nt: TGTGCCAGCAGTATGTCGACAGGGAAATACTTC; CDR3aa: CASSMSTGKYF
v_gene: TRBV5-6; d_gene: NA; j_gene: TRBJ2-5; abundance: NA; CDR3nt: TGTGCCAGCAGCGATAGTCAAGAGACCCAGTACTTC; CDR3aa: CASSDSQETQYF
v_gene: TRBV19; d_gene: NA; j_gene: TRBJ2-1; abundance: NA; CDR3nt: TGTGCCAGTACCCCCGTTGGTAGCTCCTACAATGAGCAGTTCTTC; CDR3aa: CASTPVGSSYNEQFF
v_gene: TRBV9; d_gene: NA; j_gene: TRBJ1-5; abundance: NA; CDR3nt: TGTGCCAGCAGCCCCTCCCTTTCGAGTCAGCCCCAGCATTTT; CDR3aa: CASSPSLSSQPQHF
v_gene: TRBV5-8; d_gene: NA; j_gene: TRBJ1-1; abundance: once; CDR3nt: TGTGCCAGCAGCCGATCCTTAGGCCACAGTGAAGCTTTCTTT; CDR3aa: CASSRSLGHSEAFF
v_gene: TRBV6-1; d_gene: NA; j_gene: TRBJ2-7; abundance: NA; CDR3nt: TGTGCCAGCAGCCTTGGGGTGTACGAGCAGTACTTC; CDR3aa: CASSLGVYEQYF
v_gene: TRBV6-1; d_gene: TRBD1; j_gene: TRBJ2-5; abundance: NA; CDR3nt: TGTGCCAGCAGTCAGGGGGCGCGACAAGAGACCCAGTACTTC; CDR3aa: CASSQGARQETQYF
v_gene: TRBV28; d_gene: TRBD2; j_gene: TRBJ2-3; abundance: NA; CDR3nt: TGTGCCAGCAGCATGGCCCAGCGGGAGTGGTCAGATACGCAGTATTTT; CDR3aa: CASSMAQREWSDTQYF
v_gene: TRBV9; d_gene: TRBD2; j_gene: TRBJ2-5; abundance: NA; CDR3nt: TGTGCCAGCAGCGTAGTTACTAGCGGGAGGGCCGATGAGACCCAGTACTTC; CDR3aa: CASSVVTSGRADETQYF
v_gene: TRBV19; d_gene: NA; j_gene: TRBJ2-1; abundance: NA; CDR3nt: TGTGCCAGTAAACCGCGACTTTCTAGCTCCTACAATGAGCAGTTCTTC; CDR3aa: CASKPRLSSSYNEQFF
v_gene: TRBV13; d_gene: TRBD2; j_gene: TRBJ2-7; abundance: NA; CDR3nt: TGTGCCAGCAGCTTTAGCGGGTTTAGCGAGCAGTACTTC; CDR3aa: CASSFSGFSEQYF
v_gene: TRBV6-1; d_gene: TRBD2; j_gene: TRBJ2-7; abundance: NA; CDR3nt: TGTGCCAGCAGAACTAGCGGGAGGGCCAGAAACGAGCAGTACTTC; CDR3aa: CASRTSGRARNEQYF
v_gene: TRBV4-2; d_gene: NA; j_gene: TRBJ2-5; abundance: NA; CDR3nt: TGTGCCAGCAGCCAAGGTTCTAGAGTTGGGCTACAAGAGACCCAGTACTTC; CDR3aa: CASSQGSRVGLQETQYF
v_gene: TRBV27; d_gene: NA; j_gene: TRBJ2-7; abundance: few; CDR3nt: TGTGCCAGCAGTGTTGATAACTCCTACGAGCAGTACTTC; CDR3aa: CASSVDNSYEQYF
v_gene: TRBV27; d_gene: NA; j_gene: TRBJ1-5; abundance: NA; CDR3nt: TGTGCCAGCACCCTTTTCGGGGGCCATCAGCCCCAGCATTTT; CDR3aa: CASTLFGGHQPQHF
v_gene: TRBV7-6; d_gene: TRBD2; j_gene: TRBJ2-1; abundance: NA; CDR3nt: TGTGCCAGCAGCAGGACTAGCGGGCCTTTAGGTGAGCAGTTCTTC; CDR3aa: CASSRTSGPLGEQFF
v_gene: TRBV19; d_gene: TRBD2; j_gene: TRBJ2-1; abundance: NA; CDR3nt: TGTGCCAGTAGTATATGGACTAGCGGACCGAATGAGCAGTTCTTC; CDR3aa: CASSIWTSGPNEQFF
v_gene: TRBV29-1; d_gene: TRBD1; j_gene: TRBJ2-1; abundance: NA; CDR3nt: TGCAGCGCCGGACAGGGTGTGCGCAATGAGCAGTTCTTC; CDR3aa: CSAGQGVRNEQFF
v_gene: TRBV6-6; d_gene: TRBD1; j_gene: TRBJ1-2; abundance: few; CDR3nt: TGTGCCAGCAGTTGGGACAGGGCAGCGAGCGGCTACACCTTC; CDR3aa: CASSWDRAASGYTF
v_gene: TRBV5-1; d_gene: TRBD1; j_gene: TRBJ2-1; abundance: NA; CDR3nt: TGCGCCAGCAGCTTGGGAGGACAGGCTGCTTACAATGAGCAGTTCTTC; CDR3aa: CASSLGGQAAYNEQFF
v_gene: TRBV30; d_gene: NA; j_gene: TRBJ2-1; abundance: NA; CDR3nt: TGTGCCTGGAGGGACTCTTACAATGAGCAGTTCTTC; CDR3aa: CAWRDSYNEQFF
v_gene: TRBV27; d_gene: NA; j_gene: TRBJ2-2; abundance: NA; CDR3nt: TGTGCCAGCAGTCGAGGGGCCGGGGAGCTGTTTTTT; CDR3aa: CASSRGAGELFF
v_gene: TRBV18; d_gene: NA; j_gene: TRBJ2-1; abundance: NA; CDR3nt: TGTGCCAGCTCACCGATCCAAGCGTCCGGGTACTACAATGAGCAGTTCTTC; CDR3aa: CASSPIQASGYYNEQFF
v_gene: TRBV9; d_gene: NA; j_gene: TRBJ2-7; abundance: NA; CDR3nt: TGTGCCAGCAGCGTAGGGGACGGGCGGGAGCAGTACTTC; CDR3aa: CASSVGDGREQYF
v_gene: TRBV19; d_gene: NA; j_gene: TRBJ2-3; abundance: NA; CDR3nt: TGTGCCAGTAGTCTCGACAGCACAGATACGCAGTATTTT; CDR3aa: CASSLDSTDTQYF